Detailed here is one TCR beta chain. These data are taken from a study of T cells in Graves' hyperthyroidism and ophthalmopathy. Amplified TCR beta CDR3 regions derived from RNA transcripts. Initially, a first-round RT-PCR of the TCR CDR3 employed the HTBI primer set. TCRdb independently ran MiXCR on the multiplex PCR reads; one entry per CDR3 protein. The table has about 710,000 distinct CDR3 sequences, approximately 16% seen once. The germline V gene encodes CDR1 LNHDA and CDR2 SQIVND (reference sequence). This CDR3 region has 14 residues. V gave up 10 bases and J gave up 4 bases; unmatched junction bases: 7.

The sequence came from a man between 18 and 35 years old with Graves' hyperthyroidism. The chain combines TRBV19 with TRBJ2-1, with 10 positions matching TRBD1. The specimen was blood. CDR3 sequence (DNA): TGTGCCACCTACCAGGGACAGGGGTACAATGAGCAGTTCTTC. It is translated as CATYQGQGYNEQFF.